The next 26 T cell receptor beta chains were all read from a single sample in a study of cytomegalovirus exposure and HLA in healthy donors. The study ran its PCR with 60 Vbeta and 13 Jbeta primers. Using immunoSEQ multiplex PCR, the repertoire was profiled, and TCRdb retains in-frame clones only, with some absent. Here the sample spans 200,000 to 250,000 clones, almost 80% being singletons. The sample comprised PBMCs. The receptors derive from a male donor in good health and CMV-seronegative.

The rearrangement joins TRBV4-2 to TRBJ2-3, with 14 bases aligning to TRBD2. With 8 bases clipped from V and 3 bases from J, the junction kept 10 bases outside the gene matches. Germline CDR1 reads LGHNA; CDR2 reads YNFKEQ. CDR3 size: 17 residues. The CDR3 loop reads CASGGLAGEGLTDTQYF. Here the CDR3 DNA reads TGTGCCAGCGGGGGACTAGCGGGAGAGGGCCTGACAGATACGCAGTATTTT.

This sequence joins TRBV11-2 and TRBJ2-7; D gene unclear. Germline V gene data show CDR1 as SGHAT and CDR2 as FQNNGV. The CDR3 is made up of 14 amino acids. The germline V and J ends were trimmed by 0 bases and 2 bases, with 8 bases remaining between them. DNA for the CDR3: TGTGCCAGCAGCTTAGATGGTGGGCCCTACGAGCAGTACTTC. This encodes CASSLDGGPYEQYF.

This rearrangement joins TRBV19 to TRBJ1-5, with D possibly matching TRBD1 (5 bases). The germline V and J ends were trimmed by 4 bases and 4 bases, with 11 bases remaining between them. Germline CDR1 and CDR2: LNHDA and SQIVND (reference sequence). CDR3 length: 14 amino acids. The CDR3 reads CASSRGTSNQPQHF. The CDR3 DNA sequence: TGTGCCAGTAGTAGGGGGACTTCTAATCAGCCCCAGCATTTT.

Within the sample, this clone is medium-sized. The chain is built from TRBV6-5 and TRBJ1-2; possible D gene TRBD1, 6 bases. V was clipped by 6 bases and J by 3 bases, with 14 bases between them. There are 14 residues in the CDR3. Per the germline V gene, CDR1 is MNHEY and CDR2 is SVGAGI. In nucleotides, the CDR3 is TGTGCCAGCAGAAGGGGGATCACCCACTATGGCTACACCTTC. This encodes CASRRGITHYGYTF.

The rearrangement uses TRBV29-1 and TRBJ1-1; no clear D. V lost 0 bases to trimming and J lost 6 bases, with 11 bases between them. CDR1 SQVTM and CDR2 ANQGSEA come from the germline V gene. CDR3 size: 13 residues. As DNA, the CDR3 is TGCAGCGTTGAAGAGGTTTGGGGAGCTGAAGCTTTCTTT. It yields the protein CSVEEVWGAEAFF. Filled out from reference TRBV29-1 and TRBJ1-1, the complete variable domain reads SAVISQKPSRDICQRGTSLTIQCQVDSQVTMMFWYRQQPGQSLTLIATANQGSEATYESGFVIDKFPISRPNLTFSTLTVSNMSPEDSSIYLCSVEEVWGAEAFFGQGTRLTVV.

CDR3 region: CASSLHGRAGGELFF. The DNA of the CDR3 is TGTGCCAGCAGCTTACACGGGAGGGCCGGCGGGGAGCTGTTTTTT. The chain has TRBV7-9 and TRBJ2-2; 8 bases fit TRBD2. The CDR3 is 15 residues long. The V gene's germline CDR1 is SEHNR and CDR2 FQNEAQ (reference sequence). V gave up 2 bases and J gave up 7 bases; unmatched junction bases: 6.

The rearrangement uses TRBV6-1 and TRBJ1-5, with a possible D match to TRBD1 (6 bases). With 7 bases removed from V and 1 base from J, the gap between germline ends came to 14 bases. Per germline, CDR1 MNHNS and CDR2 SASEGT. The CDR3 is 15 amino acids. The CDR3 spells CASTRGQGSNQPQHF. The CDR3 region has the DNA TGTGCCAGCACGCGAGGGCAGGGGAGCAATCAGCCCCAGCATTTT.

This clone was seen a handful of times. The CDR3 spells CASSQGGGGGRVQFF. DNA of the CDR3: TGCGCCAGCAGCCAAGGTGGTGGAGGTGGGAGGGTCCAGTTTTTT. This chain uses TRBV4-1 with TRBJ1-4, with D unresolved. The V end lost 1 base, the J end lost 16 bases, and 22 bases lay between the germline ends. The CDR3 sequence is 15 residues long. Germline V gene lookup returns CDR1 MGHRA and CDR2 YSYEKL.

As concerns this clone: The same CDR3 arises from other DNA sequences in this sample as well. This rearrangement joins TRBV5-1 to TRBJ2-5; 7 nucleotides agree with TRBD2. CDR3 length: 13 amino acids. V shed 5 bases and J 5 bases; nucleotides not matched to a gene: 6. Germline CDR1 SGHRS, CDR2 YFSETQ. The CDR3, as DNA: TGCGCCAGCAGACCCGGACTAGGGGAGACCCAGTACTTC. It encodes CASRPGLGETQYF.

V usage is TRBV28 and J usage is TRBJ2-5, with a weak D call TRBD2 (5 bases). The V end lost 3 bases, the J end lost 3 bases, and 14 bases lay between the germline ends. The germline CDR1 and CDR2 sequences are MDHEN and SYDVKM. There are 15 residues in the CDR3. In nucleotides, the CDR3 is TGTGCCAGCAGTTTTTGGGAGACGGGAAAAGAGACCCAGTACTTC. Translating gives CASSFWETGKETQYF.

The J gene is TRBJ1-1, the V gene TRBV29-1; possible D gene TRBD1, 6 bases. Trimming removed 4 bases at V and 1 base at J, with 13 bases between. The length of the CDR3 is 14 residues. CDR1 and CDR2 (germline): SQVTM, ANQGSEA. The CDR3 nucleotides are TGCAGCGTTGGTACAGGGAGGGGGAACACTGAAGCTTTCTTT. Translation: CSVGTGRGNTEAFF.

The chain couples TRBV6-1 to TRBJ1-3; 7 nucleotides match TRBD1. The CDR3 runs to 15 residues. V shed 10 bases and J 8 bases; nucleotides not matched to a gene: 17. The germline V gene encodes CDR1 MNHNS and CDR2 SASEGT. The CDR3 nucleotides are TGTGCCATTGGACAGGACGGAATTAGTTGGGACACCATATATTTT. As protein: CAIGQDGISWDTIYF.

This clone was found a few times. The V gene is TRBV4-2, the J gene TRBJ1-1; D unresolved. The germline CDR1 and CDR2 sequences are LGHNA and YNFKEQ. The CDR3 runs to 15 residues. V was trimmed by 0 bases and J by 4 bases, leaving 12 bases between them. The CDR3 sequence: CASSQDRYGSTEAFF. As DNA, the CDR3 is TGTGCCAGCAGCCAAGATAGATACGGTTCCACTGAAGCTTTCTTT.

About this clone: The junction shows a germline mismatch at one end, possibly a read error. The gene calls are TRBV20-1 and TRBJ2-4; 10 bases agree with TRBD2. CDR3 length: 11 residues. Germline V CDR1 and CDR2: DFQATT, SNEGSKA (reference sequence). The CDR3 nucleotides are TGCAGTGCTAGAGGTACGGGACTAGCGTTCTTC. Amino acid sequence: CSARGTGLAFF.

V usage is TRBV2 and J usage is TRBJ2-7; D is possibly TRBD2 (6 bases). Trimming pared 8 bases from V and 7 bases from J, leaving 21 bases between. The CDR3 runs to 14 residues. Germline CDR1 is SNHLY and CDR2 is FYNNEI. The CDR3 DNA reads as TGTGCCAGCCTGGCGGGACTCCCTTCTTGGGAGCAGTACTTC. The encoded protein is CASLAGLPSWEQYF.

The V and J genes are TRBV5-1 and TRBJ2-5, with D perhaps TRBD1 (6 bases). With 2 bases removed from V and 4 bases from J, the gap between germline ends came to 12 bases. In germline, CDR1 is SGHRS, CDR2 YFSETQ. The CDR3 has 14 amino acids. The CDR3 coding sequence is TGCGCCAGCAGCTTCAGGGGTGACCGAGAGACCCAGTACTTC. Its translation is CASSFRGDRETQYF.

The rearrangement uses TRBV11-2 and TRBJ2-1; D perhaps matches TRBD1 (6 bases). Germline V CDR1 and CDR2: SGHAT, FQNNGV. The CDR3 runs to 14 residues. V dropped 1 base and J dropped 4 bases, with 8 bases sitting between them. The CDR3 here is CASSLGTEYNEQFF. The CDR3 nucleotides are TGTGCCAGCAGCTTAGGGACAGAGTACAATGAGCAGTTCTTC.

This chain uses TRBV7-3 with TRBJ2-1; 9 bases match TRBD2. V trimming: 1 base; J trimming: 7 bases; junction bases outside the gene matches: 5. CDR1 is SGHTA, CDR2 FQGTGA, per germline. CDR3 size: 15 residues. DNA for the CDR3: TGTGCCAGCAGCTTAATAGCGGGAGTGGGAAATGAGCAGTTCTTC. This codes for CASSLIAGVGNEQFF.

This chain joins TRBV5-6 and TRBJ2-1, with 7 bases aligning to TRBD1. With 2 bases clipped from V and 3 bases from J, the junction kept 8 bases outside the gene matches. Germline loops: CDR1 SGHDT, CDR2 YYEEEE. This CDR3 is 16 amino acids long. The CDR3 spells CASSFTGDEIYNEQFF. CDR3 bases: TGTGCCAGCAGCTTTACAGGGGACGAAATCTACAATGAGCAGTTCTTC.

The chain couples TRBV5-4 to TRBJ2-3, with TRBD2 matching over 8 bases. The CDR3 sequence is 16 residues long. Looked up from germline, CDR1 is SGHNT and CDR2 is YYREEE (reference sequence). V was pared by 5 bases and J by 0 bases, with 8 bases of the junction left unmatched. The CDR3 is CASRTVAGTSTDTQYF. In DNA, the CDR3 is TGTGCCAGCAGAACGGTAGCGGGGACCAGCACAGATACGCAGTATTTT.

The chain has TRBV9 and TRBJ2-7; D is perhaps TRBD1 (6 bases). Trimming cost V 0 bases and J 0 bases, with 10 bases left between them. Germline CDR1 reads SGDLS; CDR2 reads YYNGEE. This CDR3 is built from 15 residues. CDR3 region: CASSVGGGRSYEQYF. CDR3 sequence (DNA): TGTGCCAGCAGCGTAGGTGGGGGCCGCTCCTACGAGCAGTACTTC.

The chain has TRBV11-2 and TRBJ2-7; D gene ambiguous. The CDR3 length is 11 residues. The V end was cut by 5 bases, the J end by 4 bases, with 6 bases between. Germline CDR1 reads SGHAT; CDR2 reads FQNNGV. The CDR3 sequence: CASSRRYEQYF. CDR3 nucleotides: TGTGCCAGCAGCCGGCGGTACGAGCAGTACTTC.

This chain joins TRBV25-1 and TRBJ2-3, with D possibly being TRBD2 (5 bases). Germline loops: CDR1 MGHDK, CDR2 SYGVNS. The CDR3 loop spans 13 amino acids. Between the trimmed V and J ends, which lost 5 bases and 2 bases, there was a span of 8 bases. The CDR3 reads CASSPDSTDTQYF. The DNA for the CDR3 is TGTGCCAGCAGTCCGGACTCCACAGATACGCAGTATTTT.

The chain joins TRBV28 to TRBJ2-7; D is undetermined. Germline CDR1 and CDR2: MDHEN and SYDVKM. Trimming shortened V by 6 bases and J by 7 bases, and 22 bases separated the two germline ends. CDR3 length: 15 residues. As DNA, the CDR3 is TGTGCCAGCAGACTCGAGCCAGGCAGGTTTGGTGAGCAGTACTTC. Its translation is CASRLEPGRFGEQYF.

V and J are TRBV11-2 and TRBJ2-7; D remains unclear. The CDR3 extends over 13 amino acids. Deletions cut 3 bases from V and 2 bases from J, with 8 bases between. Germline CDR1 and CDR2: SGHAT and FQNNGV. This chain's CDR3 is CASSFSEPYEQYF. For the CDR3, the DNA is TGTGCCAGCAGCTTCTCAGAACCCTACGAGCAGTACTTC.

The J gene is TRBJ2-3, the V gene TRBV28, with a possible D match to TRBD1 (5 bases). Trimming took off 5 bases at V and 8 bases at J, with 14 bases between the two ends. Germline CDR1 is MDHEN and CDR2 is SYDVKM. The CDR3 has 13 amino acids. The CDR3 loop is CASSPTGDRTQYF. The CDR3 nucleotides are TGTGCCAGCAGTCCTACAGGTGATCGTACGCAGTATTTT.